The next 2 T cell receptor beta chains were all read from a single sample in a study of T cells in Graves' hyperthyroidism and ophthalmopathy. RNA transcripts were the template for amplifying TCR beta CDR3 regions. RT-PCR in the first round (using the HTBI primer set) targeted the TCR CDR3. TCRdb fed the multiplex PCR reads into MiXCR, producing one record per CDR3 protein. The sample has about 740,000 distinct CDR3 sequences, 11% to 15% seen once. Sample: blood. These receptors were taken from a woman younger than 30 with Graves' hyperthyroidism.

This clonotype has at least ten counts. This sequence joins TRBV20-1 and TRBJ2-1; D unclear. The CDR3 runs 18 residues. CDR1 and CDR2 from the germline V gene are DFQATT and SNEGSKA (reference sequence). V was clipped by 0 bases and J by 1 base, with 19 bases between them. The CDR3 loop is CSARDAPAGRRSYNEQFF. The CDR3 DNA reads TGCAGTGCTAGAGACGCCCCAGCTGGGCGCAGGTCCTACAATGAGCAGTTCTTC.

This clonotype was recorded at least ten times. V gene TRBV19 combines with J gene TRBJ1-1; D ambiguous. V was clipped by 2 bases and J by 7 bases, with 17 bases between them. Looked up from germline, CDR1 is LNHDA and CDR2 is SQIVND (reference sequence). The CDR3 runs to 15 residues. Written as DNA, the CDR3 is TGTGCCAGTAGTATATTTTACAGCGAACCGGGTGAAGCTTTCTTT. This sequence encodes CASSIFYSEPGEAFF.